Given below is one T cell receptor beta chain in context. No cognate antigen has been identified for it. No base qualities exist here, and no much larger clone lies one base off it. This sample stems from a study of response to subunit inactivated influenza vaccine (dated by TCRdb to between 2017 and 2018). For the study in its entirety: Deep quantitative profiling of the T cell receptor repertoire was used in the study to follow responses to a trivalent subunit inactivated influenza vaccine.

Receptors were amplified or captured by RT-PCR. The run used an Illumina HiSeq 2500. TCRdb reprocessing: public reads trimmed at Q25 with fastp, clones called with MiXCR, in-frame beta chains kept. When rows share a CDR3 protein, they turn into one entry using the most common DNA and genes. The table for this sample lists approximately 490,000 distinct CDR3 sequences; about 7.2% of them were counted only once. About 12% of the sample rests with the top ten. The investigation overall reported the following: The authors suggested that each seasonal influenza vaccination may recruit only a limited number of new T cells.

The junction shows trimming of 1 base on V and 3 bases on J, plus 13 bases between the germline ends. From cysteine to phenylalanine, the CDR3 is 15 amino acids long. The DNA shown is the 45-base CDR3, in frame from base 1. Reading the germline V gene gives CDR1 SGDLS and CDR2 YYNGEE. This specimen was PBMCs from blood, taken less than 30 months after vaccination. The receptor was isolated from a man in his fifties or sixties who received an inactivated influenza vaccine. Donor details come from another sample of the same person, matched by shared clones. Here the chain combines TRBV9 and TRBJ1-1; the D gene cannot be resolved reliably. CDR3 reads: CASSVSAIMDTEAFF. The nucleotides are TGTGCCAGCAGCGTATCGGCCATCATGGACACTGAAGCTTTCTTT. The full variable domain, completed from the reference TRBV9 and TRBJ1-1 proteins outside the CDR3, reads DSGVTQTPKHLITATGQRVTLRCSPRSGDLSVYWYQQSLDQGLQFLIQYYNGEERAKGNILERFSAQQFPDLHSELNLSSLELGDSALYFCASSVSAIMDTEAFFGQGTRLTVV.